Below are 21 T cell receptor beta chains sequenced from a single sample in a study of shared clonotypes between healthy human individuals. Method: immunoSEQ multiplex PCR; TCRdb's copy keeps in-frame clones and lacks some. The table has just over 2,000,000 clones, around 95% seen once; the top ten hold 0.13%. The specimen was naive CD4+ T cells sorted from blood. The subset here: CD45RA+ positively selected. Every receptor here comes from a man between 18 and 35 years old in good health.

This clone was observed once. V usage is TRBV11-2 and J usage is TRBJ2-3; maybe TRBD1 (5 bases). V was trimmed by 1 base and J by 0 bases, leaving 11 bases between them. This CDR3 is built from 16 residues. Germline V gives CDR1 SGHAT, CDR2 FQNNGV. The CDR3 is CASSLVGRSSTDTQYF. The CDR3 bases are TGTGCCAGCAGCTTAGTGGGGCGGAGTAGCACAGATACGCAGTATTTT.

The rearrangement joins TRBV14 to TRBJ2-3; 8 bases map to TRBD1. V shed 3 bases, J shed 6 bases, and the junction held 5 bases outside the gene matches. The CDR3 runs 14 residues. CDR1 and CDR2 (germline): SGHDN, FVKESK. Here the CDR3 reads CASSQGRGQDTQYF. CDR3 coding DNA: TGTGCCAGCAGCCAGGGCAGGGGGCAGGATACGCAGTATTTT.

This chain links TRBV11-2 with TRBJ2-1, with TRBD2 matching 12 bases. The germline CDR1 and CDR2 sequences are SGHAT and FQNNGV. The CDR3 covers 16 residues. Unmatched junction bases numbered 8, after V lost 5 bases and J lost 6 bases. This chain's CDR3 is CASSPGLAGWGNEQFF. As DNA, the CDR3 is TGTGCCAGCAGCCCAGGACTAGCGGGATGGGGCAATGAGCAGTTCTTC.

The V call is TRBV11-2, the J call TRBJ2-5, with D perhaps matching TRBD2 (5 bases). The CDR3 extends over 14 amino acids. V gave up 5 bases and J gave up 1 base, with 11 bases separating them. Germline V gene lookup returns CDR1 SGHAT and CDR2 FQNNGV. CDR3: CASSQLVVQETQYF. DNA for the CDR3: TGTGCCAGCAGCCAACTAGTCGTCCAAGAGACCCAGTACTTC.

This clone was counted a single time. The V and J genes are TRBV27 and TRBJ1-5; no clear D. V was pared by 4 bases and J by 3 bases, with 19 bases between. This CDR3 comprises 17 residues. Germline CDR1 and CDR2: MNHEY and SMNVEV (reference sequence). CDR3 DNA sequence: TGTGCCAGCAGTTCCCGAACGTCATGGCAGTTCAATCAGCCCCAGCATTTT. This encodes CASSSRTSWQFNQPQHF.

V and J are TRBV4-1 and TRBJ2-1; D may be TRBD2 (6 bases). There are 16 residues in the CDR3. The V end lost 1 base, the J end lost 9 bases, and 19 bases lay between the germline ends. Germline CDR1 and CDR2: MGHRA and YSYEKL. The CDR3 protein is CASSQGTGTLAGEQFF. The DNA of the CDR3 is TGCGCCAGCAGCCAAGGTACCGGGACTCTGGCGGGTGAGCAGTTCTTC.

This clone was seen a single time. The rearrangement uses TRBV18 and TRBJ2-7; 9 bases line up with TRBD2. This CDR3 region has 15 residues. Germline V gene sequence: CDR1 KGHSH, CDR2 LQKENI. The V gene end was trimmed by 2 bases and the J gene end by 2 bases; junction bases not matched to a gene: 4. The CDR3 sequence: CASSPRREGPYEQYF. CDR3 DNA: TGTGCCAGCTCACCAAGGCGGGAGGGCCCCTACGAGCAGTACTTC.

The chain links TRBV5-1 to TRBJ2-5; the match to TRBD1 covers 7 bases. This CDR3 is built from 15 residues. Germline CDR1 and CDR2: SGHRS and YFSETQ. J lost 2 bases, V lost 5 bases, and 9 bases had no gene match. In DNA, the CDR3 is TGCGCCAGCAGGAACACTGACAGGGTACAAGAGACCCAGTACTTC. Translating it yields CASRNTDRVQETQYF.

The CDR3 DNA reads TGTGCCAGCAGCACACAGGGGGGTGGCTACACCTTC. Its translation is CASSTQGGGYTF. The gene calls are TRBV27 and TRBJ1-2; 8 bases are shared with TRBD1. Germline values: CDR1 MNHEY, CDR2 SMNVEV (reference sequence). Germline trimming cut 6 bases from V and 7 bases from J; bases unmatched to any gene: 4. The CDR3 has 12 amino acids.

V usage is TRBV30 and J usage is TRBJ2-3, with D uncertain. Trimming removed 8 bases at V and 0 bases at J, with 12 bases between. The CDR3 is 13 residues long. Germline V gene lookup returns CDR1 GTSNPN and CDR2 SVGIG (reference sequence). The CDR3 DNA is TGTGCCACCCCTTCACCTAGCACAGATACGCAGTATTTT. Protein product: CATPSPSTDTQYF.

The chain links TRBV7-2 to TRBJ2-7, with D possibly being TRBD2 (6 bases). The germline gives CDR1 SGHTA, CDR2 FQGNSA. Trimming left V 5 bases short and J 2 bases short, with 19 bases between. CDR3 length: 16 amino acids. The CDR3 sequence: CASSPDGAGTPYEQYF. CDR3 coding DNA: TGTGCCAGCAGCCCGGACGGGGCGGGGACCCCCTACGAGCAGTACTTC.

To note about this clone: This CDR3 is also generated by other DNA sequences in the sample. The chain recombines TRBV20-1 with TRBJ2-1; possibly TRBD1 for D (5 bases). Germline lookup yields CDR1 DFQATT and CDR2 SNEGSKA (reference sequence). There are 10 residues in the CDR3. V gave up 6 bases and J gave up 8 bases, with 8 bases separating them. The CDR3 sequence is CSARVDEQFF. The CDR3 DNA reads TGCAGTGCCAGGGTCGATGAGCAGTTCTTC.

V and J are TRBV30 and TRBJ2-7; possibly TRBD2 for D (5 bases). Germline V gene data show CDR1 as GTSNPN and CDR2 as SVGIG (reference sequence). Trimming shortened V by 1 base and J by 2 bases, and 12 bases separated the two germline ends. The CDR3 has 14 amino acids. The CDR3 DNA reads TGTGCCTGGAGTGGGATAGCGCGGCCCTACGAGCAGTACTTC. Its protein is CAWSGIARPYEQYF.

Turning to this clone: An end of the junction does not agree with germline; a read error may underlie this. The rearrangement joins TRBV25-1 to TRBJ1-2; 7 positions agree with TRBD1. CDR3 length: 13 amino acids. CDR1 is MGHDK and CDR2 is SYGVNS in the germline V gene. CDR3 protein: CASSELPGGGYTF. CDR3 DNA: TGTGCCAGCAGCGAATTGCCAGGGGGAGGCTACACCTTC.

The chain combines TRBV5-5 with TRBJ2-7, with D possibly TRBD1 on 6 matching bases. V lost 5 bases to trimming and J lost 4 bases, with 19 bases between them. The CDR3 is 15 residues long. Germline V gives CDR1 SGHKS, CDR2 YYEKEE (reference sequence). In nucleotides, the CDR3 is TGTGCCAGCAGGATTGGAGGAGGACAGCCTTACGAGCAGTACTTC. It encodes CASRIGGGQPYEQYF.

The chain carries TRBV19 and TRBJ2-7, with D perhaps matching TRBD1 (5 bases). CDR3 length equals 14 residues. V was clipped by 5 bases and J by 7 bases, with 18 bases between them. CDR1 and CDR2 (germline): LNHDA, SQIVND (reference sequence). The CDR3 sequence is CASSDQGGAREQYF. In DNA, the CDR3 is TGTGCCAGTAGTGACCAGGGTGGGGCACGGGAGCAGTACTTC.

The V gene is TRBV28, the J gene TRBJ1-2, with 7 bases identical to TRBD1. Germline V CDR1 and CDR2: MDHEN, SYDVKM. The length of the CDR3 is 18 residues. With 6 bases clipped from V and 8 bases from J, the junction kept 24 bases outside the gene matches. The CDR3 region has the DNA TGTGCCAGCAGCACTCTCCGAAGAGGGGGCGCGATATTAGGAGGCTACACCTTC. Amino acid sequence: CASSTLRRGGAILGGYTF.

This clone was counted between two and nine times. The genes are TRBV18 and TRBJ1-1; TRBD1 aligns across 7 bases. V shed 4 bases, J shed 0 bases, and the junction held 11 bases outside the gene matches. Germline V gene data show CDR1 as KGHSH and CDR2 as LQKENI. The CDR3 totals 17 residues. In DNA form, the CDR3 reads TGTGCCAGCTCACTATACCTGGTCAGGGGGATGAACACTGAAGCTTTCTTT. This sequence encodes CASSLYLVRGMNTEAFF. Combining the CDR3 with reference TRBV18 and TRBJ1-1 gives the whole variable domain NAGVMQNPRHLVRRRGQEARLRCSPMKGHSHVYWYRQLPEEGLKFMVYLQKENIIDESGMPKERFSAEFPKEGPSILRIQQVVRGDSAAYFCASSLYLVRGMNTEAFFGQGTRLTVV.

This clone came up many times. CDR3 amino acids: CASSPRAPDRGFSYEQYF. The CDR3, as DNA: TGTGCCAGCTCACCACGTGCTCCGGACAGGGGCTTTTCCTACGAGCAGTACTTC. The rearrangement uses TRBV18 and TRBJ2-7; the match to TRBD1 covers 9 bases. The CDR3 runs to 18 residues. The ends lost 1 base at V and 1 base at J; junction bases unmatched: 11. CDR1 is KGHSH and CDR2 is LQKENI in the germline V gene.

This chain links TRBV6-1 with TRBJ2-7; 11 bases match TRBD1. V trimming: 7 bases; J trimming: 3 bases; junction bases outside the gene matches: 2. This CDR3 region has 13 residues. Germline CDR1 MNHNS, CDR2 SASEGT. The CDR3 region is CASTGTGGYEQYF. CDR3 nucleotides: TGTGCCAGCACCGGGACAGGGGGCTACGAGCAGTACTTC.

In the case of this clone: The sample carries other DNA sequences with the same CDR3. The gene calls are TRBV7-8 and TRBJ2-7; 12 bases fit TRBD2. Trimming removed 3 bases from V and 0 bases from J; junction bases left unmatched: 0. CDR1 SGHVS and CDR2 FQNEAQ come from the germline V gene. The CDR3 is made up of 15 amino acids. The CDR3 DNA reads TGTGCCAGCAGCTTGGGACTAGCGGGCTCCTACGAGCAGTACTTC. It codes for CASSLGLAGSYEQYF.